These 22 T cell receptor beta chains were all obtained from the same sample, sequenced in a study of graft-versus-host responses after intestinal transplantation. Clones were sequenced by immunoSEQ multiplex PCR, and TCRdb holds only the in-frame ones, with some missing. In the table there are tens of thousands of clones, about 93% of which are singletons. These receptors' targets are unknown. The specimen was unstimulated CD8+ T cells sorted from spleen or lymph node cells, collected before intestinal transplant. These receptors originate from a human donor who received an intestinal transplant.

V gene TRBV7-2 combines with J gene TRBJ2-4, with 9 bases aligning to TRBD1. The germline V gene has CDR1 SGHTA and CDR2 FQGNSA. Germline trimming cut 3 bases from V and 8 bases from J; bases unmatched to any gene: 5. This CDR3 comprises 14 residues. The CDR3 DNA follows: TGTGCCAGCAGCTTGGACAGGGGAGTAGACATTCAGTACTTC. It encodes CASSLDRGVDIQYF.

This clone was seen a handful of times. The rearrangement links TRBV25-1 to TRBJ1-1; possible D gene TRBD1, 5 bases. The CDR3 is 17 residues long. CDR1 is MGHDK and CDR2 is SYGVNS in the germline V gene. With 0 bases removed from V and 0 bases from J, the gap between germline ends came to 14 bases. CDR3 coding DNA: TGTGCCAGCAGTGAATATCAGGACACGATCATGAACACTGAAGCTTTCTTT. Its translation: CASSEYQDTIMNTEAFF.

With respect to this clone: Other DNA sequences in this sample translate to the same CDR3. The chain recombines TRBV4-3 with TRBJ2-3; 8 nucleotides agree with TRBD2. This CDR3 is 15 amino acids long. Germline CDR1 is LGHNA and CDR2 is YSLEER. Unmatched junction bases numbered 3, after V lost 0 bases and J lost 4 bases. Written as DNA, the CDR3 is TGCGCCAGCAGCCAAGAAGTAGCGGGGCCAGATACGCAGTATTTT. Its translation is CASSQEVAGPDTQYF.

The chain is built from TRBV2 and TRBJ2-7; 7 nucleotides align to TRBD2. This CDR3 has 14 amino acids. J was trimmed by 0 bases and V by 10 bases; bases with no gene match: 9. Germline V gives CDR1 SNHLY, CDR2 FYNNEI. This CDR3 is CATAPGGSSYEQYF. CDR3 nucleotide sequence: TGTGCCACCGCGCCCGGGGGGTCCTCCTACGAGCAGTACTTC.

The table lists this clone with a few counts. This chain's CDR3 is CASSGAGTGRETQYF. The DNA for the CDR3 is TGTGCCAGCAGTGGGGCCGGGACAGGGAGGGAGACCCAGTACTTC. The chain links TRBV2 to TRBJ2-5, with 9 bases lining up with TRBD1. Trimming removed 4 bases from V and 5 bases from J; junction bases left unmatched: 8. CDR1 and CDR2 from the germline V gene are SNHLY and FYNNEI. The CDR3 totals 15 residues.

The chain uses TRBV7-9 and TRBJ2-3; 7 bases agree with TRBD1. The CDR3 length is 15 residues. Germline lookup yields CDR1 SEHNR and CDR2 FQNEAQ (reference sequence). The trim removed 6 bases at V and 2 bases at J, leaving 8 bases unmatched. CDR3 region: CASSQDRDLTDTQYF. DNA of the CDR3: TGTGCCAGCAGTCAAGACAGGGACCTCACAGATACGCAGTATTTT.

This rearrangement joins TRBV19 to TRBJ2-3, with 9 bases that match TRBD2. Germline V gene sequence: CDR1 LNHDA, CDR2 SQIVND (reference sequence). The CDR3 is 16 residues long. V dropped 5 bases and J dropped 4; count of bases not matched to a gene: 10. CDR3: CASSPSSGGPADTQYF. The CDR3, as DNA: TGTGCCAGTAGTCCCTCCAGCGGGGGGCCCGCAGATACGCAGTATTTT.

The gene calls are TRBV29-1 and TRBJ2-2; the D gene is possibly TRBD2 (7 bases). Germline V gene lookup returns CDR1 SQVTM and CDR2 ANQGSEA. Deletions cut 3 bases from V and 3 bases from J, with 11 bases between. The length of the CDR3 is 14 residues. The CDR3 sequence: CSVDGGRDTGELFF. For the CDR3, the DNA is TGCAGCGTTGACGGGGGGCGCGACACCGGGGAGCTGTTTTTT.

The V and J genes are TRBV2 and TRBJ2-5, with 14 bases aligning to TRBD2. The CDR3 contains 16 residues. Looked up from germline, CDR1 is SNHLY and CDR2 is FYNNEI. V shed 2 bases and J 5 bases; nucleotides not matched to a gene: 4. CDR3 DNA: TGTGCCAGCAGTGAAACGACTAGCGGGGGGGCGGAGACCCAGTACTTC. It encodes CASSETTSGGAETQYF.

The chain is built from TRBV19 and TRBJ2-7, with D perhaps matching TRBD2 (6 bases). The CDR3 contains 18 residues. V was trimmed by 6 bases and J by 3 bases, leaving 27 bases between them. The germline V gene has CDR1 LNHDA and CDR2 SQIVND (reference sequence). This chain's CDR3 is CASSLSTGDREPIYEQYF. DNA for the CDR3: TGTGCCAGTAGCCTATCGACGGGGGACCGGGAACCCATCTACGAGCAGTACTTC.

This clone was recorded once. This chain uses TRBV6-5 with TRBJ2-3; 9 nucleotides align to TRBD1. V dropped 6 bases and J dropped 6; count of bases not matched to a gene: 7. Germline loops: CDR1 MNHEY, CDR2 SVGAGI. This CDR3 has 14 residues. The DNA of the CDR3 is TGTGCCAGCAGAATACAGGGGGCAACGGATACGCAGTATTTT. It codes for CASRIQGATDTQYF.

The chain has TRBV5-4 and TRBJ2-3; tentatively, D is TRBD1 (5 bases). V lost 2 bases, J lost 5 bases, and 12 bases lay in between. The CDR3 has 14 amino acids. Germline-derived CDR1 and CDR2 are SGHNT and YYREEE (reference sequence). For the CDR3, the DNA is TGTGCCAGCAGCTTACAGGTCACGGGAGATACGCAGTATTTT. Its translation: CASSLQVTGDTQYF.

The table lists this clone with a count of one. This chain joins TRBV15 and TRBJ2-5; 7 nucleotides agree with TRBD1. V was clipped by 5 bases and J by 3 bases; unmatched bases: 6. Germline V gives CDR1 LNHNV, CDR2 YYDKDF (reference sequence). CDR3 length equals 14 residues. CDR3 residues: CATSVGTEEETQYF. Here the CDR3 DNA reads TGTGCCACCAGCGTAGGGACAGAAGAAGAGACCCAGTACTTC.

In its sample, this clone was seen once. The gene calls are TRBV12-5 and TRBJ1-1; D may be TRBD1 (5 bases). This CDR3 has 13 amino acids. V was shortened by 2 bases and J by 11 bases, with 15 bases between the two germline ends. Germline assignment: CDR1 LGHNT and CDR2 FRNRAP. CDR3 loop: CASGLSGIQRAFF. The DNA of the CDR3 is TGTGCTAGTGGTTTGTCAGGGATCCAGAGGGCTTTCTTT. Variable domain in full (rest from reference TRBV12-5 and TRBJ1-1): DARVTQTPRHKVTEMGQEVTMRCQPILGHNTVFWYRQTMMQGLELLAYFRNRAPLDDSGMPKDRFSAEMPDATLATLKIQPSEPRDSAVYFCASGLSGIQRAFFGQGTRLTVV.

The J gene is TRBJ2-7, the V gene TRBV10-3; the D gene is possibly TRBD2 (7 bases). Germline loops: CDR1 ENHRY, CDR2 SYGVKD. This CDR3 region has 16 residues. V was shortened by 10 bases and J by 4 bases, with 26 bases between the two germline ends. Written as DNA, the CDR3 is TGTGCCACCCGAGGGGGGGGCTTGGATGGGTCTTACGAGCAGTACTTC. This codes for CATRGGGLDGSYEQYF.

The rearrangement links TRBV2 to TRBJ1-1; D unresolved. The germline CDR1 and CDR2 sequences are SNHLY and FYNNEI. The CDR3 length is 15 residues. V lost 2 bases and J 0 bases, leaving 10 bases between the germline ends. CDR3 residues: CASSEPHTLNTEAFF. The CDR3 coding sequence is TGTGCCAGCAGTGAACCCCACACCCTGAACACTGAAGCTTTCTTT.

CDR3 bases: TGTGCCTGCCTTGGAAGCCCCGGACAGGGGAAGGGCACTGAAGCTTTCTTT. Translation gives CACLGSPGQGKGTEAFF. The chain links TRBV30 to TRBJ1-1; 9 bases are a match to TRBD1. Germline V gives CDR1 GTSNPN, CDR2 SVGIG (reference sequence). The trim removed 6 bases at V and 4 bases at J, leaving 18 bases unmatched. The CDR3 totals 17 residues.

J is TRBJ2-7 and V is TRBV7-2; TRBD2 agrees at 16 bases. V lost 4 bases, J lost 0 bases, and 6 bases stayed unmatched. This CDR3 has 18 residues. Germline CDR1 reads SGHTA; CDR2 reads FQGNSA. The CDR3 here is CASSSMGLAGGSSYEQYF. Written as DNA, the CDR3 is TGTGCCAGCAGCTCCATGGGACTAGCGGGGGGGAGCTCCTACGAGCAGTACTTC. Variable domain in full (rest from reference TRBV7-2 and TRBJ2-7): GAGVSQSPSNKVTEKGKDVELRCDPISGHTALYWYRQSLGQGLEFLIYFQGNSAPDKSGLPSDRFSAERTGGSVSTLTIQRTQQEDSAVYLCASSSMGLAGGSSYEQYFGPGTRLTVT.

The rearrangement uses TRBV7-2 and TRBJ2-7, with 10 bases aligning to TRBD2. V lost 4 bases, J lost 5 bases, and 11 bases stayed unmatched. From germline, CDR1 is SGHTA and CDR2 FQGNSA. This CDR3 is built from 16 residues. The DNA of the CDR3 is TGTGCCAGCAGCTCCGGTCGAGCGGGGGGGTTCGACGAGCAGTACTTC. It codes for CASSSGRAGGFDEQYF.

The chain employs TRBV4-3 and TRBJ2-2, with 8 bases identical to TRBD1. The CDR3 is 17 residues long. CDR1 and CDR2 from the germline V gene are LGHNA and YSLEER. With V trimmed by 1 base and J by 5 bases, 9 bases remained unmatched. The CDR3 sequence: CASSQVLGQGRTGELFF. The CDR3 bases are TGCGCCAGCAGCCAAGTCCTAGGACAGGGAAGGACCGGGGAGCTGTTTTTT.

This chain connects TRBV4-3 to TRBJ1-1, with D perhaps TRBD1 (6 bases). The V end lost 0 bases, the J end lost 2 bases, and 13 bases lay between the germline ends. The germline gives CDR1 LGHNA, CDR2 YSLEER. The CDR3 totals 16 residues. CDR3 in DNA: TGCGCCAGCAGCCAAGATCCGACAGGTTTAAACACTGAAGCTTTCTTT. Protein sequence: CASSQDPTGLNTEAFF.

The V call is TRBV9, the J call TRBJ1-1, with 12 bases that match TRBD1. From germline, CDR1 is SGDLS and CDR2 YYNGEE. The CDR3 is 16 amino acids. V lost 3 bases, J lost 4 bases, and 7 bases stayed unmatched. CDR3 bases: TGTGCCAGCAGCGAACCGGGACAGGGGGCGGTCACTGAAGCTTTCTTT. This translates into CASSEPGQGAVTEAFF.